A selection of T cell receptor beta chains follows, all from one sample in a study of blood T cells in healthy people across ages. Each CDR3 protein gets one entry after TCRdb re-called the 5' RACE reads with MiXCR. In the table there are 890,000 or so distinct CDR3 sequences, 60% to 80% of which are singletons. Sequenced material: blood. Receptors were obtained from a young man in good health. Both conserved end residues are part of each CDR3. A D gene is named only where the DNA matches it firmly. Clone size is stated in some rows and not others, as once, few, many or a class when expanded.

>TRBD2|TRBJ2-3|TRBV7-9|.
CASSAPSGGADTQYF
TGTGCCAGCAGCGCCCCTAGCGGGGGTGCAGATACGCAGTATTTT
>TRBD1|TRBJ1-6|TRBV6-5|.
CASSYRGTGAATPLHF
TGTGCCAGCAGTTACCGTGGGACAGGTGCTGCGACACCCCTCCACTTT
>TRBD2|TRBJ2-7|TRBV7-2|.
CASSYKTGTSGGSHEQYF
TGTGCCAGCAGCTACAAAACCGGGACTAGCGGGGGGAGTCACGAGCAGTACTTC
>.|TRBJ2-3|TRBV5-1|.
CASSPDWGAKDTQYF
TGCGCCAGCAGCCCGGACTGGGGGGCGAAAGATACGCAGTATTTT
>TRBD1|TRBJ1-2|TRBV28|.
CASSFPLRDRGPSDYGYTF
TGTGCCAGCAGTTTTCCCCTCCGGGACAGGGGGCCTTCGGACTATGGCTACACCTTC
>TRBD2|TRBJ2-7|TRBV27|.
CASSFLLAGGPGEQYF
TGTGCCAGCAGTTTCCTACTAGCGGGGGGTCCGGGGGAGCAGTACTTC
>.|TRBJ1-6|TRBV9|.
CASSVEAGSPLHF
TGTGCCAGCAGCGTAGAGGCAGGCTCACCCCTCCACTTT
>.|TRBJ1-6|TRBV7-2|.
CASSLAPSNPLHF
TGTGCCAGCAGCTTAGCTCCCTCAAATCCCCTCCACTTT
>TRBD1|TRBJ2-1|TRBV4-3|.
CASSPATGADYNEQFF
TGCGCCAGCAGCCCGGCGACAGGGGCGGACTACAATGAGCAGTTCTTC
>.|TRBJ2-5|TRBV7-9|.
CTSSLVTAGLETQYF
TGTACCAGCAGCTTAGTCACCGCGGGGTTGGAGACCCAGTACTTC
>.|TRBJ2-5|TRBV6-2/TRBV6-3|.
CASSYSGVRGQETQYF
TGTGCCAGCAGTTACTCGGGGGTGCGGGGCCAAGAGACCCAGTACTTC
>TRBD1|TRBJ1-2|TRBV29-1|.
CSVESSDRGLRGGYTF
TGCAGCGTTGAAAGTTCTGACAGGGGGCTTCGAGGTGGCTACACCTTC
>TRBD2|TRBJ2-5|TRBV29-1|.
CSVMGGKETQYF
TGCAGCGTCATGGGGGGGAAAGAGACCCAGTACTTC
>.|TRBJ2-7|TRBV2|.
CASSPITAPSYEQYF
TGTGCCAGCAGCCCTATTACGGCCCCTTCCTACGAGCAGTACTTC
>TRBD1|TRBJ1-2|TRBV20-1|once
CSAAPGQGGYGYTF
TGCAGTGCTGCTCCGGGACAGGGTGGCTATGGCTACACCTTC
>.|TRBJ1-2|TRBV28|.
CASSLTATFTNYGYTF
TGTGCCAGCAGTTTGACAGCAACTTTTACTAACTATGGCTACACCTTC
>TRBD1|TRBJ2-7|TRBV6-5|.
CASSSPGTGASYEQYF
TGTGCCAGCAGTTCACCCGGGACAGGGGCGTCCTACGAGCAGTACTTC
>.|TRBJ2-4|TRBV12-3/TRBV12-4|.
CASGYRDLAKNIQYF
TGTGCCAGCGGGTACCGGGATCTAGCCAAAAACATTCAGTACTTC
>.|TRBJ1-2|TRBV6-1|few
CASSELGLGLQGPLYGYTF
TGTGCCAGCAGTGAATTGGGCTTAGGCCTACAGGGACCCCTCTATGGCTACACCTTC
>.|TRBJ2-1|TRBV10-3|.
CAISTANYNEQFF
TGTGCCATCAGTACTGCTAATTACAATGAGCAGTTCTTC
>.|TRBJ1-6|TRBV9|.
CASSVGGKYAPLHF
TGTGCCAGCAGCGTTGGGGGAAAGTACGCACCCCTCCACTTT
>TRBD2|TRBJ2-1|TRBV20-1|.
CSVRRLAISYNEQFF
TGCAGTGTTAGAAGACTAGCAATCTCCTACAATGAGCAGTTCTTC
>.|TRBJ2-5|TRBV30|.
CAWSGSGKEQYF
TGTGCCTGGAGTGGATCCGGGAAAGAGCAGTACTTC
>TRBD1|TRBJ2-7|TRBV7-8|few
CASSTLQGTYEQYF
TGTGCCAGCAGCACCCTACAGGGGACCTACGAGCAGTACTTC
>.|TRBJ2-1|TRBV20-1|few
CSARDSAGHEQFF
TGCAGTGCTAGAGATTCGGCAGGTCATGAGCAGTTCTTC
>.|TRBJ2-5|TRBV9|.
CASSVSKTGETQYF
TGTGCCAGCAGCGTATCCAAGACGGGAGAGACCCAGTACTTC
>.|TRBJ2-1|TRBV29-1|.
CSVVRNEQFF
TGCAGCGTTGTCCGCAATGAGCAGTTCTTC
>.|TRBJ2-3|TRBV29-1|.
CSVEGESGSTDTQYF
TGCAGCGTTGAGGGAGAGAGCGGAAGCACAGATACGCAGTATTTT
>TRBD1|TRBJ2-7|TRBV27|.
CASSPWDRWYEQYF
TGTGCCAGCAGCCCCTGGGACAGGTGGTACGAGCAGTACTTC
>TRBD1|TRBJ2-5|TRBV20-1|few
CSAAGTVQETQYF
TGCAGTGCTGCCGGGACAGTACAAGAGACCCAGTACTTC
>.|TRBJ2-5|TRBV5-5|.
CASSLGQYRQETQYF
TGTGCCAGCAGCTTGGGACAGTACCGGCAAGAGACCCAGTACTTC
>.|TRBJ2-5|TRBV27|.
CASSHGGVGEQYF
TGTGCCAGCAGCCATGGCGGGGTGGGAGAGCAGTACTTC
>.|TRBJ2-7|TRBV10-3|few
CAISDTRVGEQYF
TGTGCCATCAGTGATACGCGGGTGGGGGAGCAGTACTTC
>.|TRBJ2-1|TRBV10-3|.
CAISDGYASGDEQFF
TGTGCCATCAGTGATGGTTACGCCTCCGGCGATGAGCAGTTCTTC
>TRBD1|TRBJ1-2|TRBV5-5|.
CASSLATGTNYGYTF
TGTGCCAGCAGCTTGGCGACAGGGACCAACTATGGCTACACCTTC
>TRBD2|TRBJ2-1|TRBV20-1|.
CSARGTSGAGLGSYNEQFF
TGCAGTGCTAGAGGGACTAGCGGGGCTGGCCTGGGCTCCTACAATGAGCAGTTCTTC
>.|TRBJ2-1|TRBV25-1|.
CASSDLGVVRNEQFF
TGTGCCAGCAGTGATCTTGGGGTTGTAAGGAATGAGCAGTTCTTC
>.|TRBJ2-7|TRBV18|.
CASSQGYLGYEQYF
TGTGCCAGCTCACAAGGGTATTTGGGATACGAGCAGTACTTC
>.|TRBJ2-3|TRBV4-2|few
CASSQDVGGGTDTQYF
TGTGCCAGCAGCCAAGATGTCGGGGGCGGCACAGATACGCAGTATTTT
>TRBD1|TRBJ2-5|TRBV4-2|.
CASSQEGWGTGNQETQYF
TGTGCCAGCAGCCAAGAAGGGTGGGGGACAGGGAACCAAGAGACCCAGTACTTC
>.|TRBJ2-7|TRBV4-2|.
CASSQGMDGADYEQYF
TGTGCCAGCAGCCAAGGGATGGACGGGGCAGACTACGAGCAGTACTTC
>.|TRBJ2-7|TRBV6-2/TRBV6-3|.
CASSLGRRAFYEQYF
TGTGCCAGCAGTTTGGGTAGGCGCGCCTTCTACGAGCAGTACTTC
>TRBD1|TRBJ2-7|TRBV28|.
CASSAGTVTYEQYF
TGTGCCAGCAGTGCCGGGACAGTTACCTACGAGCAGTACTTC
>.|TRBJ2-7|TRBV7-2|once
CASSWDMAYEQYF
TGTGCCAGCAGCTGGGACATGGCGTACGAGCAGTACTTC
>.|TRBJ2-5|TRBV15|.
CATSRDTLRETQYF
TGTGCCACCAGCAGAGATACCCTGAGGGAGACCCAGTACTTC
>.|TRBJ1-1|TRBV2|.
CASSEETGRYTEAFF
TGTGCCAGCAGTGAAGAGACGGGACGGTACACTGAAGCTTTCTTT
>.|TRBJ2-6|TRBV4-3|.
CASSQDPRYGLSGANVLTF
TGCGCCAGCAGCCAAGATCCGAGGTATGGCTTATCTGGGGCCAACGTCCTGACTTTC
>TRBD2|TRBJ2-3|TRBV28|few
CASSFRLAGGSTDTQYF
TGTGCCAGCAGTTTTAGACTAGCGGGGGGCAGCACAGATACGCAGTATTTT
>TRBD2|TRBJ2-1|TRBV27|.
CASSYQRGGRGYNEQFF
TGTGCCAGCAGTTATCAGCGGGGGGGCCGGGGCTACAATGAGCAGTTCTTC
>.|TRBJ2-3|TRBV29-1|once
CSVDKQSTDAQYF
TGCAGCGTTGATAAGCAGTCCACAGATGCGCAGTATTTT
>.|TRBJ1-1|TRBV20-1|few
CSARDRGNMNTEAFF
TGCAGTGCTAGAGATCGGGGCAACATGAACACTGAAGCTTTCTTT
>.|TRBJ2-1|TRBV20-1|.
CSAKAGYEQFF
TGCAGTGCTAAGGCCGGCTACGAGCAGTTCTTC
>.|TRBJ2-5|TRBV7-9|.
CASSLHDTQETQYF
TGTGCCAGCAGCTTACACGATACACAAGAGACCCAGTACTTC
>.|TRBJ2-7|TRBV28|.
CASSRTNSYEQYF
TGTGCCAGCAGTAGGACGAACTCCTACGAGCAGTACTTC